Listed below are T cell receptor beta chains from one sample, sequenced in a study of tissue T cells after allogeneic stem cell transplantation. Only in-frame clones appear in the TCRdb table, and some are missing; sequencing was by immunoSEQ multiplex PCR. The data contain 25,000 or so clones, about 89% of them singletons. Material: blood, obtained before transplantation. The receptors originated from a male donor older than 55 who later had graft-versus-host disease after an allogeneic stem cell transplant. Both conserved end residues are part of each CDR3. The D gene is left open where the match is weak. Expanded clones are given a class, and other clones once, few, many or no size at all.

J | size | V | D | DNA | CDR3
TRBJ2-3 | NA | TRBV24-1 | NA | TGTGCCACCAGTGAGCTGTCGGGCCATTCAAGCACAGATACGCAGTATTTT | CATSELSGHSSTDTQYF
TRBJ1-6 | once | TRBV5-1 | NA | TGCGCCAGCAGCTTGGAGACAGGCTTTCGGCCCGATTCACCCCTCCACTTT | CASSLETGFRPDSPLHF
TRBJ2-3 | NA | TRBV12-5 | NA | TGTGCTAGTGGTTTCCCTGGGCATCCCACAGATACGCAGTATTTT | CASGFPGHPTDTQYF
TRBJ2-1 | NA | TRBV5-1 | TRBD2 | TGCGCCAGCAGCTCAAATCTAGCGGGGGGTTACAATGAGCAGTTCTTC | CASSSNLAGGYNEQFF
TRBJ1-1 | once | TRBV4-1 | NA | TGCGCCAGCAGCCCCCGCGGCCTACCGAACACTGAAGCTTTCTTT | CASSPRGLPNTEAFF
TRBJ1-5 | NA | TRBV10-3 | NA | TGTGCCATCAGTGAGTCCGGACCGAACAATCAGCCCCAGCATTTT | CAISESGPNNQPQHF
TRBJ2-1 | NA | TRBV6-5 | NA | TGTGCCAGCAGTTCCCCCCCCTTCTACAATGAGCAGTTCTTC | CASSSPPFYNEQFF
TRBJ1-2 | NA | TRBV7-6 | TRBD1 | TGTGCCAGCAGCTCGACACAGGGGGCCTTTAACTATGGCTACACCTTC | CASSSTQGAFNYGYTF
TRBJ2-3 | once | TRBV5-1 | TRBD2 | TGCGCCAGCAGCTTATCTTCTAGCGGGAGCACAGATACGCAGTATTTT | CASSLSSSGSTDTQYF
TRBJ1-2 | NA | TRBV3-1/TRBV3-2 | NA | TGTGCCAGCAGCTTAAGGGGACCCTATGGCTACACCTTC | CASSLRGPYGYTF
TRBJ2-5 | NA | TRBV7-2 | NA | TGTGCCAGCAGCTTAGGGGCCGGCCACAGGAGGGAGACCCAGTACTTC | CASSLGAGHRRETQYF
TRBJ2-3 | NA | TRBV4-2 | TRBD2 | TGTGCCAGCAGCCGAGGACTAGCGGGAGGTATAGATACGCAGTATTTT | CASSRGLAGGIDTQYF
TRBJ2-7 | NA | TRBV10-3 | NA | TGTGCCATCAGTGGGTCCTGGGACGAGCAGTACTTC | CAISGSWDEQYF
TRBJ2-3 | NA | TRBV29-1 | TRBD1 | TGCAGCGTGGGGACAGGAACAGATACGCAGTATTTT | CSVGTGTDTQYF
TRBJ2-3 | NA | TRBV30 | NA | TGTGCCCGGCTACAGGGCCGGGGGCAGTATTTT | CARLQGRGQYF
TRBJ2-3 | NA | TRBV20-1 | NA | TGCAGTGCTAATGAGGGCGCTGGCACAGATACGCAGTATTTT | CSANEGAGTDTQYF
TRBJ1-6 | NA | TRBV10-3 | NA | TGTGCCTCAAGACAGGCTCTCAATTCACCCCTCCACTTT | CASRQALNSPLHF
TRBJ2-1 | NA | TRBV5-1 | TRBD1 | TGCGCCAGCAGCTTGGCTGGGCGTGAGGGGGCTGAGCAGTTCTTC | CASSLAGREGAEQFF